A selection of T cell receptor beta chains follows, all from one sample in a study of OX40 agonist ivuxolimab in advanced cancers. Generated by immunoSEQ multiplex PCR, the TCRdb table keeps only in-frame clones and is missing some. The repertoire includes approximately 19,000 clones, roughly 91% of them detected once, and around a tenth sits in the top ten. The source material was CD4+ or CD8+ T cells sorted from blood, sampled in a trial of the OX40 agonist ivuxolimab. The receptor source for this set is an adult with an advanced solid tumor such as melanoma, head and neck, liver or kidney cancer. Each CDR3 is given with its conserved first and last residue. The D gene is left open where the match is weak. A row's size may be missing; if present it is once, few, many or a size class.

- TRBJ2-7 TRBV27 - CASSLHWGQNYEQYF TGTGCCAGCAGTTTACACTGGGGGCAGAATTACGAGCAGTACTTC
once TRBJ2-1 TRBV5-1 - CASIFGGEQFF TGCGCCAGCATATTTGGCGGTGAGCAGTTCTTC
- TRBJ2-5 TRBV9 - CASSGARQETQYF TGTGCCAGCAGCGGGGCTAGACAAGAGACCCAGTACTTC
- TRBJ2-1 TRBV6-5 - CASSYDSSYNEQFF TGTGCCAGCAGTTACGATAGCAGTTACAATGAGCAGTTCTTC
once TRBJ2-1 TRBV7-5 - CASRFTSGSRDEQFF TGTGCCAGCAGATTTACTAGCGGGAGTAGGGATGAGCAGTTCTTC
- TRBJ1-2 TRBV6-5 - CASSYSGDYGYTF TGTGCCAGCAGTTACTCGGGGGATTATGGCTACACCTTC
- TRBJ2-7 TRBV18 - CASSPRRSYEQYF TGTGCCAGCTCACCGAGGCGCTCCTACGAGCAGTACTTC
- TRBJ1-3 TRBV2 - CASSEVGEAGNTIYF TGTGCCAGCAGTGAAGTAGGGGAGGCTGGAAACACCATATATTTT
- TRBJ2-1 TRBV4-1 - CASSRGRDEQFF TGCGCCAGCAGCCGGGGTAGAGACGAGCAGTTCTTC
- TRBJ2-7 TRBV7-7 - CASSLDLDHEQYF TGTGCCAGCAGCTTAGACCTGGACCACGAGCAGTACTTC
- TRBJ1-2 TRBV19 - CASRDVAYRSYTF TGTGCCAGTCGGGACGTGGCCTATCGGAGCTACACCTTC
- TRBJ2-7 TRBV2 - CALRGKIYEQYF TGTGCCCTAAGGGGCAAAATCTACGAGCAGTACTTC
- TRBJ2-7 TRBV11-2 - CASSLPQQVATYEQYF TGTGCCAGCAGCCTACCCCAACAGGTGGCAACCTACGAGCAGTACTTC
- TRBJ1-6 TRBV10-1 TRBD1 CASRDIRDSDYNSPLHF TGCGCCAGCAGAGATATCCGGGACAGTGACTATAATTCACCCCTCCACTTT
- TRBJ1-1 TRBV7-8 - CASSLDQGRGTEAFF TGTGCCAGCAGCTTAGATCAGGGACGTGGGACTGAAGCTTTCTTT